A single sample gave rise to the 20 T cell receptor beta chains below, sequenced in a study of beta chain features in type 1 diabetes. cDNA synthesis used the whole RNA isolate, giving expressed TCRB sequences. Data came from immunoSEQ multiplex PCR; TCRdb stores just in-frame clones and leaves some out. The sample records around 450,000 clones, 11% being singletons. The sequenced material came from naive CD4+ T cells from blood. Every receptor here comes from a woman between 18 and 29 years old in good health.

This clone was seen a few times. The chain joins TRBV5-1 to TRBJ2-5, with TRBD2 matching over 12 bases. V gave up 4 bases and J gave up 5 bases; unmatched junction bases: 6. The CDR3 spans 15 residues. Germline lookup yields CDR1 SGHRS and CDR2 YFSETQ. CDR3 in amino acids: CASSTTSGSHETQYF. The DNA of the CDR3 is TGCGCCAGCAGCACGACTAGCGGGAGTCACGAGACCCAGTACTTC.

This clone was recorded a few times. V usage is TRBV5-5 and J usage is TRBJ2-5; maybe TRBD2 (7 bases). CDR1 is SGHKS and CDR2 is YYEKEE in the germline V gene (reference sequence). The V gene lost 4 bases and the J gene lost 5 bases, with 21 bases spanning the gap. The length of the CDR3 is 16 residues. CDR3 sequence: CASSLSGTQARETQYF. The CDR3 DNA is TGTGCCAGCAGCCTAAGCGGGACACAGGCTCGGGAGACCCAGTACTTC.

On this clone itself: At one end the junction does not follow the germline gene, possibly because of a read error. V is TRBV18 and J is TRBJ1-5; the match to TRBD1 covers 7 bases. Looked up from germline, CDR1 is KGHSH and CDR2 is LQKENI. The CDR3 spans 14 residues. CDR3 nucleotides: TGTGCCAGCTCACCAGGAGGGGGCAAACAGCCCCAGCATTTT. Residues: CASSPGGGKQPQHF. Filled out from reference TRBV18 and TRBJ1-5, the complete variable domain reads NAGVMQNPRHLVRRRGQEARLRCSPMKGHSHVYWYRQLPEEGLKFMVYLQKENIIDESGMPKERFSAEFPKEGPSILRIQQVVRGDSAAYFCASSPGGGKQPQHFGDGTRLSIL.

J is TRBJ2-2 and V is TRBV4-1; no reliable D call. Germline CDR1 reads MGHRA; CDR2 reads YSYEKL. With 2 bases removed from V and 6 bases from J, the gap between germline ends came to 4 bases. The CDR3 sequence is 12 residues long. The CDR3 sequence is CASSQLPGELFF. CDR3 sequence (DNA): TGCGCCAGCAGCCAACTCCCCGGGGAGCTGTTTTTT.

The CDR3 region has the DNA TGTGCCCTGGGAAGAAGGGCGGGGGCCGTAGATACGCAGTATTTT. This sequence encodes CALGRRAGAVDTQYF. The V call is TRBV2, the J call TRBJ2-3; possibly TRBD2 for D (7 bases). CDR3 length: 15 amino acids. The V gene lost 11 bases and the J gene lost 5 bases, with 23 bases spanning the gap. Germline V gene sequence: CDR1 SNHLY, CDR2 FYNNEI.

This clone was found a few times. The V and J genes are TRBV7-2 and TRBJ1-2; D possibly corresponds to TRBD1 (6 bases). This CDR3 has 13 residues. V was shortened by 4 bases and J by 8 bases, with 14 bases between the two germline ends. CDR1 SGHTA and CDR2 FQGNSA come from the germline V gene. Here the CDR3 reads CASSSHRVEGYTF. The CDR3 coding sequence is TGTGCCAGCAGCTCACACAGGGTTGAGGGCTACACCTTC.

This clone was counted only a few times. The V gene is TRBV27, the J gene TRBJ2-7, with 10 bases identical to TRBD1. The germline CDR1 and CDR2 sequences are MNHEY and SMNVEV (reference sequence). V shed 5 bases and J 7 bases; nucleotides not matched to a gene: 8. The CDR3 loop spans 14 amino acids. The CDR3 DNA reads TGTGCCAGCAGTAGGACAGGGGGTCTCGTAGAGCAGTACTTC. Its translation: CASSRTGGLVEQYF.

The CDR3 DNA reads as TGTGCCAGCTCACAGGCCCTTGTGAACACTGAAGCTTTCTTT. Its protein product is CASSQALVNTEAFF. The chain has TRBV18 and TRBJ1-1; D is undetermined. Trimming left V 4 bases short and J 0 bases short, with 9 bases between. Looked up from germline, CDR1 is KGHSH and CDR2 is LQKENI. The CDR3 has 14 amino acids.

Only a few counts were recorded for this clone. The CDR3 region is CASTQGGNSGTDTQYF. The CDR3 region has the DNA TGTGCCAGCACCCAAGGGGGGAACTCTGGCACAGATACGCAGTATTTT. This chain links TRBV2 with TRBJ2-3; D is tentatively TRBD1 or TRBD2 (6 bases each). The CDR3 runs 16 residues. Germline CDR1 is SNHLY and CDR2 is FYNNEI. V lost 7 bases to trimming and J lost 1 base, with 18 bases between them.

The rearrangement joins TRBV5-1 to TRBJ2-5; 8 positions agree with TRBD1. V trimming: 7 bases; J trimming: 4 bases; junction bases outside the gene matches: 6. Looked up from germline, CDR1 is SGHRS and CDR2 is YFSETQ. CDR3 length: 13 amino acids. Written as DNA, the CDR3 is TGCGCCAGCCATCAGGGGGCAGGAGAGACCCAGTACTTC. It codes for CASHQGAGETQYF.

The chain is built from TRBV29-1 and TRBJ2-1; tentative D call: TRBD1 (6 bases). The CDR3 spans 13 residues. Per germline, CDR1 SQVTM and CDR2 ANQGSEA. The V gene lost 4 bases and the J gene lost 4 bases, with 11 bases spanning the gap. CDR3 region: CSVVRGLYNEQFF. CDR3 DNA: TGCAGCGTTGTTAGGGGGTTGTACAATGAGCAGTTCTTC.

The rearrangement joins TRBV9 to TRBJ2-3, with 7 nucleotides matching TRBD1. The V segment lost 0 bases and the J segment 0 bases; nucleotides outside the gene matches: 7. CDR1 and CDR2 from the germline V gene are SGDLS and YYNGEE. The CDR3 covers 17 residues. CDR3 sequence: CASSVASRTGSTDTQYF. In nucleotides, the CDR3 is TGTGCCAGCAGCGTAGCAAGTCGGACAGGAAGCACAGATACGCAGTATTTT.

This clone showed up just a few times. This chain uses TRBV29-1 with TRBJ2-3; no firm D call. This CDR3 has 13 residues. V gave up 3 bases and J gave up 6 bases, with 13 bases separating them. Germline V gene sequence: CDR1 SQVTM, CDR2 ANQGSEA. The CDR3: CSVDDQTSDTQYF. The CDR3 nucleotides read TGCAGCGTTGATGATCAAACGTCCGATACGCAGTATTTT.

This chain links TRBV7-9 with TRBJ2-1; D is possibly TRBD2 (6 bases). The CDR3 covers 16 residues. V lost 2 bases to trimming and J lost 5 bases, with 16 bases between them. Germline V gene sequence: CDR1 SEHNR, CDR2 FQNEAQ (reference sequence). CDR3 amino acids: CASSLRSGVGDNEQFF. The CDR3 nucleotides are TGTGCCAGCAGCTTACGCTCGGGAGTAGGTGACAATGAGCAGTTCTTC.

This clone came up a few times. The V and J genes are TRBV5-4 and TRBJ1-1; the D gene is possibly TRBD1 (5 bases). Germline loops: CDR1 SGHNT, CDR2 YYREEE (reference sequence). The CDR3 runs to 16 residues. Trimming stripped 6 bases from V and 5 bases from J, with 23 bases between. The CDR3 DNA reads TGTGCCAGCATCAATCAGGGCGGCTGGGGGAGTACTGAAGCTTTCTTT. Its translation is CASINQGGWGSTEAFF.

J is TRBJ1-6 and V is TRBV28; 7 bases are a match to TRBD1. Losses at the gene ends were 4 bases for V and 4 bases for J; bases not matched to a gene: 4. The CDR3 is 15 amino acids. Germline CDR1 MDHEN, CDR2 SYDVKM. CDR3 coding DNA: TGTGCCAGCAGTTCCCCGGGACAGTATAATTCACCCCTCCACTTT. Translation gives CASSSPGQYNSPLHF. The full variable domain, its missing parts supplied by reference TRBV28 and TRBJ1-6, is DVKVTQSSRYLVKRTGEKVFLECVQDMDHENMFWYRQDPGLGLRLIYFSYDVKMKEKGDIPEGYSVSREKKERFSLILESASTNQTSMYLCASSSPGQYNSPLHFGNGTRLTVT.

The V gene is TRBV6-5, the J gene TRBJ2-7; 9 nucleotides agree with TRBD1. CDR3 size: 15 residues. CDR1 is MNHEY, CDR2 SVGAGI, per germline. V gave up 5 bases and J gave up 2 bases; unmatched junction bases: 7. CDR3 DNA sequence: TGTGCCAGCAGTCCAACAGGGGGCTGGACCTACGAGCAGTACTTC. It is translated as CASSPTGGWTYEQYF.

The chain has TRBV4-3 and TRBJ2-7, with 16 bases fitting TRBD2. CDR1 and CDR2 (germline): LGHNA, YSLEER. This CDR3 comprises 20 residues. Trimming cost V 0 bases and J 0 bases; bases outside gene matches: 8. As DNA, the CDR3 is TGCGCCAGCAGCCAAGATTCAGGGACTAGCGGGGGGGATAGCTCCTACGAGCAGTACGTC. This translates into CASSQDSGTSGGDSSYEQYV.

This clone has more than one count but fewer than ten. Other DNA sequences in the sample encode the same CDR3. The CDR3 region is CASSLGPSSYNEQFF. The CDR3 nucleotides read TGCGCCAGCAGCTTGGGCCCTAGCTCCTACAATGAGCAGTTCTTC. The rearrangement links TRBV5-1 to TRBJ2-1; D is unclear. The CDR3 consists of 15 residues. V lost 0 bases, J lost 0 bases, and 7 bases lay in between. Germline values: CDR1 SGHRS, CDR2 YFSETQ. The full variable domain, its missing parts supplied by reference TRBV5-1 and TRBJ2-1, is KAGVTQTPRYLIKTRGQQVTLSCSPISGHRSVSWYQQTPGQGLQFLFEYFSETQRNKGNFPGRFSGRQFSNSRSEMNVSTLELGDSALYLCASSLGPSSYNEQFFGPGTRLTVL.

In its sample, this clone was seen a few times. This sequence joins TRBV15 and TRBJ1-3, with D hard to call. The germline V and J ends were trimmed by 5 bases and 4 bases, with 15 bases remaining between them. CDR1 and CDR2 (germline): LNHNV, YYDKDF (reference sequence). The CDR3 contains 15 residues. CDR3 nucleotide sequence: TGTGCCACCAGCCGAACGATTTCGGACGGAAACACCATATATTTT. It is translated as CATSRTISDGNTIYF.